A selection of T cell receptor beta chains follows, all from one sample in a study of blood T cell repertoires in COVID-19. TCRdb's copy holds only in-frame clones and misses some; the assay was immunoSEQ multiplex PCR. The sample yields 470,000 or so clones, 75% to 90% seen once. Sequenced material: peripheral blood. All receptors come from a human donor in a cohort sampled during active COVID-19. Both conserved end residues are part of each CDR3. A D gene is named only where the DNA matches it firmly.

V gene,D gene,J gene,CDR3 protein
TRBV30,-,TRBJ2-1,CAWNRELNEQFF
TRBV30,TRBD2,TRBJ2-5,CAWSVLAGSQETQYF
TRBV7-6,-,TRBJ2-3,CASTPDSSTDTQYF
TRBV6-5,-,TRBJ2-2,CASSQARGTGELFF
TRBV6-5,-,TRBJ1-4,CASERTATNEKLFF
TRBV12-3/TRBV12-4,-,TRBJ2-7,CASRWGRSYEQYF
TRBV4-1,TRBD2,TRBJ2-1,CASSPGTSGRTTPSYNEQFF
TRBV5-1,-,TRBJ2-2,CASSPLAGNTGELFF
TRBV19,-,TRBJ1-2,CASRYRQIYGYTF
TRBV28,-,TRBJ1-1,CASSLYVEDTEAFF
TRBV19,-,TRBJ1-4,CASSTHRETEKLFF
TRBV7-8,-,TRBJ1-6,CASSPINSPLHF
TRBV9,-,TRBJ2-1,CASSVVGESSYNEQFF
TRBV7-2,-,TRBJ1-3,CASSLREAGNTIYF
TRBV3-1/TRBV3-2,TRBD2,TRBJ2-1,CASSQGTSVDGNEQFF
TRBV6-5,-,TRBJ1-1,CASSYTGPNTEAFF
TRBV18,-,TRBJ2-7,CASSPLVEEQYF
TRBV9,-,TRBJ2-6,CASRGAGANVLTF
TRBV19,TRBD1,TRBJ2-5,CASGTGEGWRETQYF
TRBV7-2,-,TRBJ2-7,CASSSQRGREWVYEQYF
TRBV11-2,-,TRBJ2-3,CASSLALGVPTDTQYF
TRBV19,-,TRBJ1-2,CASRYEPHGSYTF
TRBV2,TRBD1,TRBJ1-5,CASTVGTGNNQPQHF
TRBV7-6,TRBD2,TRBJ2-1,CASSQGLAMNEQFF
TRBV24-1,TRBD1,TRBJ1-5,CATSERGPSQPQHF
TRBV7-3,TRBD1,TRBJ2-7,CASSPGQGGRQYF
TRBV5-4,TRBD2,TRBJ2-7,CASSLVASGNVQYF